The T cell receptor (beta chain) under discussion was sequenced for a study of control samples from healthy donors and cancer patients. Germline V gene lookup returns CDR1 MNHNY and CDR2 SVGAGI (reference sequence). This CDR3 comprises 12 residues. J gave up 10 bases and V 8 bases, and 10 bases lay outside the gene matches. TCRdb's copy holds only in-frame clones and misses some; the assay was immunoSEQ multiplex PCR. The sample records roughly 450,000 clones, roughly 90% being singletons. This chain joins TRBV6-6 and TRBJ1-1, with 7 bases that match TRBD1. The clonotype was recovered from a man aged 40-50 years with head and neck cancer. The sequencing input was PBMCs. For the CDR3, the DNA is TGTGCCAGCCACCAGGGGGGGGGTTCAGCTTTCTTT. Its translation: CASHQGGGSAFF.